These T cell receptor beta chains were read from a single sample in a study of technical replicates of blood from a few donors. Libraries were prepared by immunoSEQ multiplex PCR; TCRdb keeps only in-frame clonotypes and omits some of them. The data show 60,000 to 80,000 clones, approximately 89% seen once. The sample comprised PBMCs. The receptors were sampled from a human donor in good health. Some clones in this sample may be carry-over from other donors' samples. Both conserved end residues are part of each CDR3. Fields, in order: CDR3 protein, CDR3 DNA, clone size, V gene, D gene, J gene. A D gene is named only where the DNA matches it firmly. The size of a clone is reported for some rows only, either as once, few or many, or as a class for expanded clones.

CASSLGLAVTGELFF | TGCGCCAGCAGCTTGGGACTAGCGGTTACCGGGGAGCTGTTTTTT | . | TRBV5-1 | TRBD2 | TRBJ2-2
CASSLDSLDYGYTF | TGTGCCAGCAGCTTAGACAGTCTTGACTATGGCTACACCTTC | . | TRBV7-2 | . | TRBJ1-2
CASSLVSSGRAGWNEQFF | TGTGCCAGCAGCTTGGTGTCTAGCGGGAGGGCTGGGTGGAATGAGCAGTTCTTC | . | TRBV5-4 | TRBD2 | TRBJ2-1
CSVDRRNTIYF | TGCAGCGTTGACAGGAGAAACACCATATATTTT | few | TRBV29-1 | . | TRBJ1-3
CASSRFWGEAGNTIYF | TGTGCCAGCAGTCGTTTCTGGGGGGAGGCTGGAAACACCATATATTTT | . | TRBV6-6 | . | TRBJ1-3
CAWRGSDRGSDTQYF | TGTGCCTGGAGGGGATCCGACAGGGGGTCAGATACGCAGTATTTT | . | TRBV30 | TRBD1 | TRBJ2-3
CASSLGQGREKLFF | TGCGCCAGCAGCTTGGGACAGGGCCGTGAAAAACTGTTTTTT | . | TRBV5-1 | TRBD1 | TRBJ1-4
CASSVVPQNYGYTF | TGTGCCAGCAGCGTAGTTCCACAAAACTATGGCTACACCTTC | . | TRBV9 | . | TRBJ1-2
CSVFLRGQRDGYTF | TGCAGCGTGTTTTTGAGGGGGCAGAGGGATGGCTACACCTTC | . | TRBV29-1 | TRBD1 | TRBJ1-2
CASSAPGITGELFF | TGTGCCAGCAGCGCCCCAGGGATAACCGGGGAGCTGTTTTTT | . | TRBV5-4 | . | TRBJ2-2
CASSWEGQGGRAEQFF | TGCGCCAGCAGCTGGGAGGGACAGGGGGGTAGAGCTGAGCAGTTCTTC | . | TRBV5-1 | TRBD1 | TRBJ2-1
CASSPRDSGGDTQYF | TGCGCCAGCAGCCCGCGGGACTCAGGAGGAGATACGCAGTATTTT | once | TRBV5-1 | . | TRBJ2-3
CASSQLTSTRFYGYTF | TGCGCCAGCAGCCAACTCACATCTACTAGGTTCTATGGCTACACCTTC | . | TRBV4-3 | . | TRBJ1-2
CASRLAGGYEQYF | TGTGCCAGCAGACTAGCGGGAGGATACGAGCAGTACTTC | . | TRBV6-1 | TRBD2 | TRBJ2-7
CASSPTGAGANVLTF | TGTGCCAGCTCACCCACAGGGGCTGGGGCCAACGTCCTGACTTTC | once | TRBV18 | TRBD1 | TRBJ2-6
CASSRSEGANTEAFF | TGTGCCAGCAGCCGTTCCGAGGGGGCGAACACTGAAGCTTTCTTT | . | TRBV4-2 | TRBD1 | TRBJ1-1
CASSPKPQGDRGEKLFF | TGCGCCAGCAGCCCGAAGCCCCAGGGGGATAGGGGTGAAAAACTGTTTTTT | . | TRBV5-1 | TRBD1 | TRBJ1-4
CASSLRTRIPYEQYF | TGTGCCAGCAGCTTACGGACAAGGATCCCCTACGAGCAGTACTTC | . | TRBV7-2 | . | TRBJ2-7
CAWSVRENQPQHF | TGTGCCTGGAGTGTAAGGGAGAATCAGCCCCAGCATTTT | . | TRBV30 | . | TRBJ1-5
CASSQDPGPGNTIYF | TGCGCCAGCAGCCAAGATCCAGGCCCTGGAAACACCATATATTTT | . | TRBV4-3 | . | TRBJ1-3
CATQMTANYGYTF | TGTGCCACTCAAATGACAGCTAACTATGGCTACACCTTC | . | TRBV6-1 | . | TRBJ1-2
CAWRRDSPDTQYF | TGTGCCTGGAGGCGGGACAGCCCAGATACGCAGTATTTT | . | TRBV30 | . | TRBJ2-3
CASSPGEGLNTEAFF | TGTGCCAGCAGCCCTGGAGAGGGTCTGAACACTGAAGCTTTCTTT | . | TRBV7-9 | . | TRBJ1-1
CASSAQNEETQYF | TGTGCCAGCAGCGCCCAGAATGAAGAGACCCAGTACTTC | once | TRBV7-2 | . | TRBJ2-5
CASSPPDRGNTEAFF | TGTGCCAGCAGTCCCCCGGACCGGGGGAACACTGAAGCTTTCTTT | . | TRBV6-5 | . | TRBJ1-1
CASSHRGTGRGNEQFF | TGCGCCAGCAGCCACCGCGGGACAGGGCGGGGGAATGAGCAGTTCTTC | . | TRBV4-1 | TRBD1 | TRBJ2-1